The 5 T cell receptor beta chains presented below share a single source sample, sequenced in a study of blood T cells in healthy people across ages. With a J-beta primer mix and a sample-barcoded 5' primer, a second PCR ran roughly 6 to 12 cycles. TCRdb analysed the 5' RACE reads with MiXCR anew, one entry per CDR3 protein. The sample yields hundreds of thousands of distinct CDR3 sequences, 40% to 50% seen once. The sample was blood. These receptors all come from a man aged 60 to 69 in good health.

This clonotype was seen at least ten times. The CDR3 region has the DNA TGCAGTGCTAGACTAACAGGAAGGAACACTGAAGCTTTCTTT. Translated, it gives CSARLTGRNTEAFF. The chain links TRBV20-1 to TRBJ1-1; D is possibly TRBD1 (5 bases). V was clipped by 2 bases and J by 1 base, with 11 bases between them. Looked up from germline, CDR1 is DFQATT and CDR2 is SNEGSKA (reference sequence). The CDR3 extends over 14 amino acids.

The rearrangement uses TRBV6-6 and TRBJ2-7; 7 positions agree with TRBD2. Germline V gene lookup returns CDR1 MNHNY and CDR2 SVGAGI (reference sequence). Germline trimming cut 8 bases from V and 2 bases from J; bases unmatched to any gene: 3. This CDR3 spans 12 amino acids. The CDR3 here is CASRGTTYEQYF. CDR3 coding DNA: TGTGCCAGCCGGGGGACTACCTACGAGCAGTACTTC.

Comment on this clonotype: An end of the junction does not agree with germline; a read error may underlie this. The CDR3: CAWSAGTGVREQFF. The CDR3 DNA is TGTGCTTGGAGTGCGGGGACAGGGGTTCGGGAGCAGTTCTTC. J is TRBJ2-1 and V is TRBV30; 10 nucleotides match TRBD1. Germline V CDR1 and CDR2: GTSNPN, SVGIG (reference sequence). The CDR3 loop spans 14 amino acids. Full variable domain (rest looked up from reference TRBV30 and TRBJ2-1): SQTIHQWPATLVQPVGSPLSLECTVEGTSNPNLYWYRQAAGRGLQLLFYSVGIGQISSEVPQNLSASRPQDRQFILSSKKLLLSDSGFYLCAWSAGTGVREQFFGPGTRLTVL.

The CDR3 bases are TGTGCCAGCAAGGGGCAAGGCAATGAGCAGTACTTC. This encodes CASKGQGNEQYF. The chain links TRBV9 to TRBJ2-5; TRBD1 is a possible D gene (5 bases). Germline lookup yields CDR1 SGDLS and CDR2 YYNGEE. Trimming cost V 6 bases and J 11 bases, with 17 bases left between them. The CDR3 consists of 12 residues. The entire variable domain, with the rest obtained from reference TRBV9 and TRBJ2-5, is as follows: DSGVTQTPKHLITATGQRVTLRCSPRSGDLSVYWYQQSLDQGLQFLIQYYNGEERAKGNILERFSAQQFPDLHSELNLSSLELGDSALYFCASKGQGNEQYFGPGTRLLVL.

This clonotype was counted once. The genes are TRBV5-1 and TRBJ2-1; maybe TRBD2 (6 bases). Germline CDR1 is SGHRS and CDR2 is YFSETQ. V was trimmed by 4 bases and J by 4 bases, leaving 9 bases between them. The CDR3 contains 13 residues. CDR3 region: CASSGGLYNEQFF. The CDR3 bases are TGCGCCAGCAGCGGGGGGTTATACAATGAGCAGTTCTTC.